The rows below give T cell receptor beta chains drawn from one sample of a study of blood T cell repertoires in COVID-19. Here immunoSEQ multiplex PCR was the method, and the copy in TCRdb shows in-frame clones only, minus some. The sample has around 26,000 clones, around four fifths seen once; the top ten hold 2% to 2.5%. Sequences were obtained from peripheral blood. Every receptor here comes from a woman in her 70s with COVID-19, enrolled during active disease. CDR3s include the opening cysteine and the closing phenylalanine or tryptophan. The D gene is left open where the match is weak. Clone sizes are given selectively: once, few, many, or a class where the clone is expanded.

V gene	D gene	clone size	J gene	CDR3 protein	CDR3 DNA
TRBV18	-	-	TRBJ1-6	CASSPPRGNSPLHF	TGTGCCAGCTCACCACCCAGGGGTAATTCACCCCTCCACTTT
TRBV12-5	-	-	TRBJ2-3	CASGLGGARDTQYF	TGTGCTAGTGGCCTGGGGGGTGCAAGAGATACGCAGTATTTT
TRBV4-2	TRBD2	-	TRBJ2-1	CASSPGNRGAYNEQFF	TGTGCCAGCAGCCCAGGAAATCGGGGGGCCTACAATGAGCAGTTCTTC
TRBV5-1	-	-	TRBJ1-1	CASSKGQDTEAFF	TGCGCCAGCAGCAAGGGACAAGACACTGAAGCTTTCTTT
TRBV19	-	-	TRBJ1-5	CASSPWRGLGNQPQHF	TGTGCCAGTAGTCCGTGGAGGGGATTGGGCAATCAGCCCCAGCATTTT
TRBV23-1	-	-	TRBJ1-3	CASSQQPGPGGFGNTIYF	TGCGCCAGCAGTCAACAGCCGGGCCCGGGGGGCTTTGGAAACACCATATATTTT
TRBV7-3	TRBD1	-	TRBJ2-2	CASSSQGDTGELFF	TGTGCCAGCAGCTCTCAGGGGGACACCGGGGAGCTGTTTTTT
TRBV6-6	TRBD1	-	TRBJ2-7	CASSYSGQGYEQYF	TGTGCCAGCAGTTACTCCGGACAGGGTTACGAGCAGTACTTC
TRBV11-3	-	few	TRBJ2-5	CASSPLMSVETQYF	TGTGCCAGCAGCCCCCTGATGAGCGTGGAGACCCAGTACTTC
TRBV6-5	TRBD2	-	TRBJ2-1	CASSSALAGGEQFF	TGTGCCAGCAGTTCCGCCCTAGCGGGAGGTGAGCAGTTCTTC
TRBV7-2	-	-	TRBJ1-1	CASSTHGGGTEAFF	TGTGCCAGCAGCACGCACGGGGGTGGCACTGAAGCTTTCTTT
TRBV7-9	TRBD2	-	TRBJ2-3	CASSLDLAGGPITDTQYF	TGTGCCAGCAGCTTAGATCTAGCGGGGGGACCGATCACAGATACGCAGTATTTT
TRBV5-1	TRBD1	-	TRBJ1-1	CASSLVLQGGNTEAFF	TGCGCCAGCAGCTTGGTCCTACAGGGGGGAAACACTGAAGCTTTCTTT
TRBV11-2	-	few	TRBJ2-1	CASSLGGVPYNEQFF	TGTGCCAGCAGCTTAGGCGGGGTCCCTTACAATGAGCAGTTCTTC
TRBV19	-	few	TRBJ1-4	CAKDRTQVNEKLFF	TGTGCCAAAGACAGGACCCAGGTTAATGAAAAACTGTTTTTT
TRBV6-5	TRBD1	-	TRBJ2-7	CASRQGLSYEQYF	TGTGCCAGCAGACAGGGGCTTTCCTACGAGCAGTACTTC
TRBV27	TRBD2	few	TRBJ2-3	CASRNRGDLSDTQYF	TGTGCCAGCAGAAACCGGGGGGACCTTAGCGATACGCAGTATTTT
TRBV6-2/TRBV6-3	TRBD1	-	TRBJ1-5	CASSRLQGTGNQPQHF	TGTGCCAGCAGTCGATTACAGGGGACTGGCAATCAGCCCCAGCATTTT
TRBV6-4	-	-	TRBJ2-1	CASSSYPLVSSYNEQFF	TGTGCCAGCAGTTCCTACCCACTAGTTTCATCCTACAATGAGCAGTTCTTC
TRBV2	-	-	TRBJ1-2	CASSLEGANGYTF	TGTGCCAGCTCCCTGGAAGGGGCGAATGGCTACACCTTC
TRBV19	-	once	TRBJ1-5	CASRRYRGANSNQPQHF	TGTGCCAGTCGTCGGTACCGGGGAGCAAATAGCAATCAGCCCCAGCATTTT
TRBV6-5	TRBD2	-	TRBJ2-1	CASSLTGTSVYNEQFF	TGTGCCAGCAGTTTAACCGGGACTAGCGTATACAATGAGCAGTTCTTC